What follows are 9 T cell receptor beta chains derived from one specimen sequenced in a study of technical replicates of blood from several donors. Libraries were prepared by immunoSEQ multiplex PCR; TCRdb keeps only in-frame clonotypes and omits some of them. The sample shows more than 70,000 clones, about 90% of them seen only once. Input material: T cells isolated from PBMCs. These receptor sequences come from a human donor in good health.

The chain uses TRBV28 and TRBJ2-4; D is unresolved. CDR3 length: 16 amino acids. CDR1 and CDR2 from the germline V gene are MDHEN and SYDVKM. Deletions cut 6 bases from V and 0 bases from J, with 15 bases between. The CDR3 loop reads CASRLWAGLAKNIQYF. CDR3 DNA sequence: TGTGCCAGCAGGCTGTGGGCAGGCCTAGCCAAAAACATTCAGTACTTC. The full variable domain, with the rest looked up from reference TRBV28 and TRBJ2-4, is DVKVTQSSRYLVKRTGEKVFLECVQDMDHENMFWYRQDPGLGLRLIYFSYDVKMKEKGDIPEGYSVSREKKERFSLILESASTNQTSMYLCASRLWAGLAKNIQYFGAGTRLSVL.

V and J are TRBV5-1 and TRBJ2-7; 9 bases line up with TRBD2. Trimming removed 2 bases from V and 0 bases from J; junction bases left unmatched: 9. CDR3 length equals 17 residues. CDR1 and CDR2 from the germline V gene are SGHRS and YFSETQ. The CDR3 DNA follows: TGCGCCAGCAGCTTCTTGCCTCTTAGCGGGAGCTCCTACGAGCAGTACTTC. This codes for CASSFLPLSGSSYEQYF.

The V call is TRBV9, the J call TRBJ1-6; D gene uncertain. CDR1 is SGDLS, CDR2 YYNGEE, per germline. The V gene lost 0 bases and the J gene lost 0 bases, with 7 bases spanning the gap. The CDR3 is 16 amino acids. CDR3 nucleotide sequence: TGTGCCAGCAGCGTAGAAGGGAGCTCCTATAATTCACCCCTCCACTTT. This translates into CASSVEGSSYNSPLHF. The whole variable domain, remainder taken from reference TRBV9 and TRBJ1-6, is DSGVTQTPKHLITATGQRVTLRCSPRSGDLSVYWYQQSLDQGLQFLIQYYNGEERAKGNILERFSAQQFPDLHSELNLSSLELGDSALYFCASSVEGSSYNSPLHFGNGTRLTVT.

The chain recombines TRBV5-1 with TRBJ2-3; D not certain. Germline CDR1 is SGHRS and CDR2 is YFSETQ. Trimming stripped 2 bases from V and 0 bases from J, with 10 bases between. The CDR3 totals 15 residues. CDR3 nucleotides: TGCGCCAGCAGCTTTCGTGCCACTAGCACAGATACGCAGTATTTT. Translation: CASSFRATSTDTQYF.

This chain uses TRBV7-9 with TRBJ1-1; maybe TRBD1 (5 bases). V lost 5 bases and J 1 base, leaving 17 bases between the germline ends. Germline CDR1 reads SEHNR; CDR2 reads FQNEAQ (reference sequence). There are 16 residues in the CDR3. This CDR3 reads CASSPGFIASNTEAFF. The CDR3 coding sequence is TGTGCCAGCAGCCCAGGGTTCATCGCCTCGAACACTGAAGCTTTCTTT. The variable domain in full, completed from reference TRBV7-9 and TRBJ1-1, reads DTGVSQNPRHKITKRGQNVTFRCDPISEHNRLYWYRQTLGQGPEFLTYFQNEAQLEKSRLLSDRFSAERPKGSFSTLEIQRTEQGDSAMYLCASSPGFIASNTEAFFGQGTRLTVV.

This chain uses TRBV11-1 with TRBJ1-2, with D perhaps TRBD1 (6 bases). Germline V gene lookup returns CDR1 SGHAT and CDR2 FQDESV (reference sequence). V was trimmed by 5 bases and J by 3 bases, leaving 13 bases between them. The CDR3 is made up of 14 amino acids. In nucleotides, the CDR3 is TGTGCCAGCAGCCCGTGGGGGCGGCACTATGGCTACACCTTC. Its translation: CASSPWGRHYGYTF.

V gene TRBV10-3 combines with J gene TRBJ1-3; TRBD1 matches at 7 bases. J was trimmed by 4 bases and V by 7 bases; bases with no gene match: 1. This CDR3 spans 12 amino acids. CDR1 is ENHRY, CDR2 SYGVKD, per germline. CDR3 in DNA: TGTGCCATCAAGGACAGGGGAAACACCATATATTTT. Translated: CAIKDRGNTIYF.

The CDR3: CASSFGLAGTTGELFF. The DNA for the CDR3 is TGTGCCAGCAGCTTTGGACTAGCGGGAACAACCGGGGAGCTGTTTTTT. The chain carries TRBV7-9 and TRBJ2-2, with 12 bases matching TRBD2. CDR3 length: 16 amino acids. V lost 3 bases and J lost 5; bases outside the gene matches: 4. From germline, CDR1 is SEHNR and CDR2 FQNEAQ (reference sequence).

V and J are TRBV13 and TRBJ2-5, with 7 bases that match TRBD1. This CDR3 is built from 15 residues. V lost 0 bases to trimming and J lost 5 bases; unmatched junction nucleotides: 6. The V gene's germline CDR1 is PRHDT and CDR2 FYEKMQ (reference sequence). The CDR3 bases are TGTGCCAGCAGCTTAGGCCGAGGGGGCCCGGAGACCCAGTACTTC. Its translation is CASSLGRGGPETQYF.